A few counts support the clone carrying this T cell receptor beta chain. This sample includes further DNA sequences coding for the same CDR3. The source of the sample is a study of cytomegalovirus exposure and HLA in healthy donors. In germline, CDR1 is MRHNA, CDR2 SNTAGT. The V segment lost 6 bases and the J segment 2 bases; nucleotides outside the gene matches: 4. The CDR3 is 15 residues long. The PCR had 60 Vbeta and 13 Jbeta primers. Sequenced by immunoSEQ multiplex PCR; TCRdb stores in-frame clones only, minus some. The data contain some 150,000 clones, 60% to 85% of them seen just once; the ten biggest clones take up under 2%.

The clonotype comes from a female donor in good health and CMV-seropositive. Sequenced material: PBMCs. The chain recombines TRBV6-4 with TRBJ2-2, with 9 bases fitting TRBD1. The CDR3 sequence: CASSEGQGNTGELFF. CDR3 nucleotides: TGTGCCAGCAGCGAGGGACAGGGAAACACCGGGGAGCTGTTTTTT.